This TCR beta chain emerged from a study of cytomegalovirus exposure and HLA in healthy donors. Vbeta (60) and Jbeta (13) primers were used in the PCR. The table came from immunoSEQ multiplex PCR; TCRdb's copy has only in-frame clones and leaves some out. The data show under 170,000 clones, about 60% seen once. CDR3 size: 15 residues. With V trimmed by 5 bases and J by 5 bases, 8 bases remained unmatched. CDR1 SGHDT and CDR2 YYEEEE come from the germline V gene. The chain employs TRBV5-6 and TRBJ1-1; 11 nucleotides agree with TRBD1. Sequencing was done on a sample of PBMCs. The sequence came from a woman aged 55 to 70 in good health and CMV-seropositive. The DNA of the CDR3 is TGTGCCAGCAGTTTTTTCGGGACAGGGGGAACTGAAGCTTTCTTT. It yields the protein CASSFFGTGGTEAFF.